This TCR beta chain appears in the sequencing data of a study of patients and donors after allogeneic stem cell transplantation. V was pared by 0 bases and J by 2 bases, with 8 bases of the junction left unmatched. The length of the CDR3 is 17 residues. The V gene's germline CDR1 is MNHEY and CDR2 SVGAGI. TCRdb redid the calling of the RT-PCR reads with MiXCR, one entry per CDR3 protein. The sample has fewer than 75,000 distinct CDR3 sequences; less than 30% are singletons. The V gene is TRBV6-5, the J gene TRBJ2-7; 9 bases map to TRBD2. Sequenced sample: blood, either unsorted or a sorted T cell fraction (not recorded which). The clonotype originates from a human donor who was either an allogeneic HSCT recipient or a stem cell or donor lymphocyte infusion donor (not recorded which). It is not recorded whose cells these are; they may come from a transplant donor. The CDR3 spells CASSYSRLTSGAYEQYF. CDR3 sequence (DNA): TGTGCCAGCAGTTACTCAAGATTGACTAGCGGCGCCTACGAGCAGTACTTC.